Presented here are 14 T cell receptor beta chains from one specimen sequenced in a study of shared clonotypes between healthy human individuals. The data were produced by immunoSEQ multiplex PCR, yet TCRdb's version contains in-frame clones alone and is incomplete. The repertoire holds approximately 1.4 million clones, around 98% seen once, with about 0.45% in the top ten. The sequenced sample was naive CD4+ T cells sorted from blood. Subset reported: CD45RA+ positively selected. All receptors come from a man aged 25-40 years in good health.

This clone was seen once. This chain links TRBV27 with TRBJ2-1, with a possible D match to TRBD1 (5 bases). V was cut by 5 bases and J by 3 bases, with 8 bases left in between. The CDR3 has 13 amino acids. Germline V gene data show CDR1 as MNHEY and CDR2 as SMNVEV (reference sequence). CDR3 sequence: CASSATDYNEQFF. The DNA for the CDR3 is TGTGCCAGCAGTGCGACAGACTACAATGAGCAGTTCTTC.

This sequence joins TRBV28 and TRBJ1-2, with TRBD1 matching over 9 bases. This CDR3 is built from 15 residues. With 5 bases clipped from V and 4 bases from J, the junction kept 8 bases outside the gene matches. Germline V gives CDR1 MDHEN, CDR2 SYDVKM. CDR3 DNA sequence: TGTGCCAGCAGTCCCACCCGGACAGGGGCCTATGGCTACACCTTC. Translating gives CASSPTRTGAYGYTF.

In DNA, the CDR3 is TGTGCCTGGAGCCATTTACTACGGGACATAAGGAACTATGGCTACACCTTC. Translation: CAWSHLLRDIRNYGYTF. The chain recombines TRBV30 with TRBJ1-2; the D gene is possibly TRBD1 (6 bases). The germline gives CDR1 GTSNPN, CDR2 SVGIG (reference sequence). The V end lost 3 bases, the J end lost 2 bases, and 22 bases lay between the germline ends. The CDR3 sequence is 17 residues long.

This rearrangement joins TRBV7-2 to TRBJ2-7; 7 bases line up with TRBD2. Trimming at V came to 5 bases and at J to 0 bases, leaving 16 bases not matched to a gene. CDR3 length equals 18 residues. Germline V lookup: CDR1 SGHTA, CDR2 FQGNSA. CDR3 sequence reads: CASSERIGGDYYSYEQYF. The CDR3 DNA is TGTGCCAGCAGCGAACGTATAGGAGGGGACTACTACTCCTACGAGCAGTACTTC. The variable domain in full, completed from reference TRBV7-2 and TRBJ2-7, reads GAGVSQSPSNKVTEKGKDVELRCDPISGHTALYWYRQSLGQGLEFLIYFQGNSAPDKSGLPSDRFSAERTGGSVSTLTIQRTQQEDSAVYLCASSERIGGDYYSYEQYFGPGTRLTVT.

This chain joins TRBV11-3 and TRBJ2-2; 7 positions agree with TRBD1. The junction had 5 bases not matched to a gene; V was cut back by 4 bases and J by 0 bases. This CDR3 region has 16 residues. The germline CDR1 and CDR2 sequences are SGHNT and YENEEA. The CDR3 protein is CASSSRQGPNTGELFF. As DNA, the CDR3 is TGTGCCAGCAGCTCCAGACAGGGCCCGAACACCGGGGAGCTGTTTTTT.

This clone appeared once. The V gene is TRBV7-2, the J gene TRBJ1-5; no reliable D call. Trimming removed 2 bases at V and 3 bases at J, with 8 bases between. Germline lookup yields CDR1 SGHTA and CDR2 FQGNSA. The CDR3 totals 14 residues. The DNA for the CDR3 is TGTGCCAGCAGCTTACAGGTTCCCAATCAGCCCCAGCATTTT. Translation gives CASSLQVPNQPQHF. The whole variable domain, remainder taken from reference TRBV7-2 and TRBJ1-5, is GAGVSQSPSNKVTEKGKDVELRCDPISGHTALYWYRQSLGQGLEFLIYFQGNSAPDKSGLPSDRFSAERTGGSVSTLTIQRTQQEDSAVYLCASSLQVPNQPQHFGDGTRLSIL.

The DNA for the CDR3 is TGTGCCAGCAGTTCACCCGGGATTTTCTATGGCTACACCTTC. This codes for CASSSPGIFYGYTF. The chain employs TRBV28 and TRBJ1-2, with D unresolved. CDR1 is MDHEN and CDR2 is SYDVKM in the germline V gene. Deletions cut 4 bases from V and 4 bases from J, with 13 bases between. The length of the CDR3 is 14 residues.

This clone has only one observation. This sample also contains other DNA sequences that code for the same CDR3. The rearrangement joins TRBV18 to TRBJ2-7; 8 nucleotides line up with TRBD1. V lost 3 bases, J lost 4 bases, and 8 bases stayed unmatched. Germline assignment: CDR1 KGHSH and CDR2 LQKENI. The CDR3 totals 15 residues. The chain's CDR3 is CASSPGQGRSYEQYF. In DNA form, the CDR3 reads TGTGCCAGCTCACCCGGACAGGGCAGATCTTACGAGCAGTACTTC.

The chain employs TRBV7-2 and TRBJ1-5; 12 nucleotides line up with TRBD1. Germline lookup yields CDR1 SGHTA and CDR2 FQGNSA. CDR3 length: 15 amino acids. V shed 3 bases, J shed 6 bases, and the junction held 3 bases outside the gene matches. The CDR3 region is CASSLGQGAIQPQHF. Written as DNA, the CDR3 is TGTGCCAGCAGCTTGGGACAGGGGGCCATTCAGCCCCAGCATTTT.

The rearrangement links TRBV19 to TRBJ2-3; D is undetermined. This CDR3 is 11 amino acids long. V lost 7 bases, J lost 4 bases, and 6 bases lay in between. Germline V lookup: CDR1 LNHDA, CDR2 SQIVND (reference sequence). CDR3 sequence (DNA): TGTGCCAGTAAAGTGGCAGATACGCAGTATTTT. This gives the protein CASKVADTQYF.

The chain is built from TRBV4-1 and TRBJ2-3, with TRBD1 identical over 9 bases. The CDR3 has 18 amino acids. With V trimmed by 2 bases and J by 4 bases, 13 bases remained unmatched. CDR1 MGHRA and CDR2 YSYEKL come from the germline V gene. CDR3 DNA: TGCGCCAGCAGCCAATCGCCAACCGGGACAGGGATAGCAGATACGCAGTATTTT. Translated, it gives CASSQSPTGTGIADTQYF.

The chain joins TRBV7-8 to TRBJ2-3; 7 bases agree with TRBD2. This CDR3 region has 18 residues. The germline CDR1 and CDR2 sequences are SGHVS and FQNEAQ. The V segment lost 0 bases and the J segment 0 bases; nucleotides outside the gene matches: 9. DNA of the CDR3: TGTGCCAGCAGCTTAGCCAGAGTACTAGCGCGAAGCACAGATACGCAGTATTTT. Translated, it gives CASSLARVLARSTDTQYF.

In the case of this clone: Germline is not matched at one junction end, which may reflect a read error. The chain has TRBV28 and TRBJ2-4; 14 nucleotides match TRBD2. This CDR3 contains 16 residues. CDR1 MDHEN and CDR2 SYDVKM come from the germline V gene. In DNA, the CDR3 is TGTGCCAGCAGTTTACAGGGACTAGCGGGAGTTTACGGGCTAGACTTC. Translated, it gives CASSLQGLAGVYGLDF.

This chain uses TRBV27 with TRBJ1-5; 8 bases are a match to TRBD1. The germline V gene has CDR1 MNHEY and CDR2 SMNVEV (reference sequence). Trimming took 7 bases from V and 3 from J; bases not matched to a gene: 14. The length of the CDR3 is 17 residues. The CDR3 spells CASTNRGSHVNNQPQHF. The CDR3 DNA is TGTGCCAGCACCAACAGGGGGTCCCACGTCAACAATCAGCCCCAGCATTTT.